The 24 T cell receptor beta chains below were found in one sample sequenced in a study of blood T cell repertoires in COVID-19. Clones were sequenced by immunoSEQ multiplex PCR, and TCRdb holds only the in-frame ones, with some missing. Of 100,000 to 150,000 clones listed, around 76% are singletons. Sample: peripheral blood. The receptors shown here come from a man aged 55 to 69 with acute or convalescent COVID-19.

The chain has TRBV2 and TRBJ2-5; 8 bases are shared with TRBD1. V gave up 4 bases and J gave up 1 base; unmatched junction bases: 5. This CDR3 is built from 15 residues. Germline assignment: CDR1 SNHLY and CDR2 FYNNEI. CDR3 sequence reads: CASSVRGLPQETQYF. DNA for the CDR3: TGTGCCAGCAGTGTCAGGGGGCTACCCCAAGAGACCCAGTACTTC.

V gene TRBV5-1 combines with J gene TRBJ1-1; the D is unclear. Trimming cost V 4 bases and J 3 bases, with 10 bases left between them. CDR3 length equals 13 residues. Germline V CDR1 and CDR2: SGHRS, YFSETQ. CDR3 nucleotides: TGCGCCAGCAGCAGGACTTGGGACACTGAAGCTTTCTTT. This sequence encodes CASSRTWDTEAFF.

The chain uses TRBV28 and TRBJ1-2, with 7 positions matching TRBD1. Germline trimming cut 6 bases from V and 4 bases from J; bases unmatched to any gene: 17. CDR1 MDHEN and CDR2 SYDVKM come from the germline V gene. CDR3 size: 17 residues. DNA for the CDR3: TGTGCCAGCAGGTCCGGAGGAGGGGGCGCATGGGGCTATGGCTACACCTTC. This translates into CASRSGGGGAWGYGYTF.

The chain uses TRBV5-8 and TRBJ2-1, with TRBD2 matching 10 bases. This CDR3 contains 15 residues. Germline-derived CDR1 and CDR2 are SGHTS and YDEGEE. With V trimmed by 4 bases and J by 4 bases, 5 bases remained unmatched. Here the CDR3 DNA reads TGTGCCAGCAGCGCCCTAGCGGGGGTATACAATGAGCAGTTCTTC. Translated, it gives CASSALAGVYNEQFF.

The rearrangement uses TRBV20-1 and TRBJ2-3; 12 bases agree with TRBD2. The CDR3 is 16 amino acids. Germline-derived CDR1 and CDR2 are DFQATT and SNEGSKA (reference sequence). With V trimmed by 3 bases and J by 2 bases, 6 bases remained unmatched. CDR3: CSASVGLAGITDTQYF. The CDR3 bases are TGCAGTGCTAGTGTTGGACTAGCGGGGATCACAGATACGCAGTATTTT.

The chain is built from TRBV7-9 and TRBJ1-2, with no clear D. The CDR3 spans 14 residues. From germline, CDR1 is SEHNR and CDR2 FQNEAQ (reference sequence). V lost 3 bases to trimming and J lost 6 bases, with 14 bases between them. CDR3 sequence: CASSFTAVGNGYTF. The CDR3 bases are TGTGCCAGCAGCTTTACAGCAGTGGGTAATGGCTACACCTTC.

The rearrangement links TRBV18 to TRBJ2-5, with no clear D. The germline V gene encodes CDR1 KGHSH and CDR2 LQKENI. This CDR3 has 13 amino acids. V gave up 1 base and J gave up 1 base, with 4 bases separating them. CDR3: CASSPLSQETQYF. CDR3 sequence (DNA): TGTGCCAGCTCACCACTCTCCCAAGAGACCCAGTACTTC.

The rearrangement joins TRBV27 to TRBJ2-1; the D gene is possibly TRBD2 (5 bases). The CDR3 length is 13 residues. Between the trimmed V and J ends, which lost 9 bases and 6 bases, there was a span of 15 bases. Per germline, CDR1 MNHEY and CDR2 SMNVEV (reference sequence). The CDR3 DNA sequence: TGTGCCAGTCAACCAACGGGGAGCAATGAGCAGTTCTTC. It encodes CASQPTGSNEQFF.

This clone was detected once. CDR3 coding DNA: TGTGCCAGCAGCCATGGACAGGGATCCTACGAGCAGTACTTC. It specifies CASSHGQGSYEQYF. The chain is built from TRBV3-1 (or the pseudogene TRBV3-2) and TRBJ2-7; TRBD1 matches at 8 bases. The CDR3 has 14 residues. V shed 3 bases, J shed 1 base, and the junction held 2 bases outside the gene matches. In germline, CDR1 is LGHDT, CDR2 YNNKEL (reference sequence).

The CDR3 sequence is CASSLRTSGRSDTQYF. CDR3 DNA sequence: TGTGCCAGCAGCTTAAGAACTAGCGGGAGATCAGATACGCAGTATTTT. The genes are TRBV11-3 and TRBJ2-3, with TRBD2 matching 11 bases. V dropped 2 bases and J dropped 4; count of bases not matched to a gene: 5. CDR3 length equals 16 residues. Germline CDR1 SGHNT, CDR2 YENEEA.

In its sample, this clone was seen a few times. Other DNA sequences from this sample encode an identical CDR3 as well. This chain connects TRBV6-5 to TRBJ1-6, with a tentative D call TRBD1 (6 bases). The V end was cut by 6 bases, the J end by 5 bases, with 8 bases between. Germline V gives CDR1 MNHEY, CDR2 SVGAGI. This CDR3 spans 13 amino acids. CDR3 sequence reads: CASRNRDNSPLHF. CDR3 nucleotides: TGTGCCAGCAGAAACAGGGATAATTCACCCCTCCACTTT.

The chain combines TRBV30 with TRBJ1-2; D is ambiguous. The V gene lost 1 base and the J gene lost 8 bases, with 8 bases spanning the gap. The CDR3 length is 11 residues. Germline lookup yields CDR1 GTSNPN and CDR2 SVGIG (reference sequence). CDR3: CAWSAEWGYTF. CDR3 in DNA: TGTGCCTGGAGTGCCGAGTGGGGCTACACCTTC.

The chain recombines TRBV2 with TRBJ2-4; 12 nucleotides match TRBD2. This CDR3 comprises 19 residues. J was trimmed by 0 bases and V by 8 bases; bases with no gene match: 14. Germline CDR1 SNHLY, CDR2 FYNNEI. This CDR3 reads CASHTTTSGGTSAKNIQYF. CDR3 bases: TGTGCCAGCCACACCACGACTAGCGGGGGCACCTCAGCCAAAAACATTCAGTACTTC.

This clone was detected only a few times. V gene TRBV11-2 combines with J gene TRBJ1-6; D gene uncertain. V lost 1 base, J lost 5 bases, and 6 bases lay in between. This CDR3 is 14 amino acids long. In germline, CDR1 is SGHAT, CDR2 FQNNGV. The CDR3 here is CASSLGAHNSPLHF. CDR3 DNA sequence: TGTGCCAGCAGCTTAGGAGCCCATAATTCACCCCTCCACTTT.

This clone was seen a single time. The chain combines TRBV2 with TRBJ1-1; 7 bases fit TRBD1. Germline CDR1 is SNHLY and CDR2 is FYNNEI. This CDR3 is built from 17 residues. V gave up 6 bases and J gave up 0 bases; unmatched junction bases: 13. The CDR3 spells CASSAIRQGALNTEAFF. Here the CDR3 DNA reads TGTGCCAGCAGCGCTATCCGACAGGGCGCATTGAACACTGAAGCTTTCTTT.

This chain links TRBV5-6 with TRBJ1-2, with 10 bases that match TRBD1. The ends lost 0 bases at V and 7 bases at J; junction bases unmatched: 3. The V gene's germline CDR1 is SGHDT and CDR2 YYEEEE. The CDR3 extends over 14 amino acids. CDR3 protein: CASSLARTGGGYTF. The CDR3 DNA reads TGTGCCAGCAGCTTGGCCAGGACAGGGGGTGGCTACACCTTC.

The rearrangement links TRBV9 to TRBJ1-2; D perhaps matches TRBD1 (5 bases). CDR3 length: 16 amino acids. The germline gives CDR1 SGDLS, CDR2 YYNGEE. The V end lost 0 bases, the J end lost 5 bases, and 17 bases lay between the germline ends. The CDR3 spells CASSVESTDQGYGYTF. The CDR3 region has the DNA TGTGCCAGCAGCGTAGAGTCGACAGACCAAGGGTATGGCTACACCTTC. The entire variable domain, with the rest obtained from reference TRBV9 and TRBJ1-2, is as follows: DSGVTQTPKHLITATGQRVTLRCSPRSGDLSVYWYQQSLDQGLQFLIQYYNGEERAKGNILERFSAQQFPDLHSELNLSSLELGDSALYFCASSVESTDQGYGYTFGSGTRLTVV.

This clone was seen more than once but under ten times. The chain recombines TRBV5-1 with TRBJ2-6; no clear D gene. V lost 4 bases to trimming and J lost 4 bases, with 9 bases between them. The CDR3 extends over 14 amino acids. The V gene's germline CDR1 is SGHRS and CDR2 YFSETQ. Here the CDR3 reads CASSVREGANVLTF. CDR3 sequence (DNA): TGCGCCAGCAGCGTCCGTGAGGGGGCCAACGTCCTGACTTTC.

The count of this clone is one. The chain carries TRBV5-3 and TRBJ2-5, with D possibly being TRBD2 (5 bases). TRBV5-3 is assigned to the ORF class and has an uncertain function. V dropped 2 bases and J dropped 1 base, with 15 bases sitting between them. The CDR3 loop spans 16 amino acids. The CDR3 is CARSFKVGESQETQYF. CDR3 bases: TGTGCCAGAAGCTTTAAGGTGGGAGAATCCCAAGAGACCCAGTACTTC.

The V gene is TRBV6-5, the J gene TRBJ2-3, with 8 bases identical to TRBD1. The V gene end was trimmed by 6 bases and the J gene end by 2 bases; junction bases not matched to a gene: 1. CDR1 and CDR2 (germline): MNHEY, SVGAGI. CDR3 length: 13 residues. CDR3 region: CASRDRVTDTQYF. In nucleotides, the CDR3 is TGTGCCAGCAGGGACAGGGTCACAGATACGCAGTATTTT.

The chain recombines TRBV19 with TRBJ1-5; 10 bases fit TRBD1. Germline CDR1 and CDR2: LNHDA and SQIVND (reference sequence). V was clipped by 7 bases and J by 4 bases; unmatched bases: 10. There are 16 residues in the CDR3. CDR3 in DNA: TGTGCCAGTAACAATCCGGGACAGGGGATTAATCAGCCCCAGCATTTT. Translating gives CASNNPGQGINQPQHF.

This clone was detected many times. The gene calls are TRBV21-1 and TRBJ1-1. TRBV21-1 has pseudogene status. This CDR3 is built from 12 residues. The CDR3 reads CAKKVGNTEAFF. In nucleotides, the CDR3 is TGTGCCAAAAAAGTCGGGAACACTGAAGCTTTCTTT.

The sample holds many counts of this clone. The genes are TRBV5-1 and TRBJ2-1; 15 nucleotides align to TRBD2. Germline assignment: CDR1 SGHRS and CDR2 YFSETQ. This CDR3 comprises 18 residues. Losses at the gene ends were 4 bases for V and 1 base for J; bases not matched to a gene: 6. DNA of the CDR3: TGCGCCAGCAGCCCGGGACTAGCGGGAGGTAGGTCCTACAATGAGCAGTTCTTC. Amino acid sequence: CASSPGLAGGRSYNEQFF.

The CDR3 here is CASSLVGAGEAFF. The CDR3, as DNA: TGTGCCAGCAGCTTGGTGGGGGCCGGTGAAGCTTTCTTT. V gene TRBV5-4 combines with J gene TRBJ1-1; a possible D gene is TRBD1 (6 bases). Germline values: CDR1 SGHNT, CDR2 YYREEE (reference sequence). V dropped 0 bases and J dropped 7 bases, with 10 bases sitting between them. The CDR3 is made up of 13 amino acids. The full variable domain, completed using reference TRBV5-4 and TRBJ1-1, is ETGVTQSPTHLIKTRGQQVTLRCSSQSGHNTVSWYQQALGQGPQFIFQYYREEENGRGNFPPRFSGLQFPNYSSELNVNALELDDSALYLCASSLVGAGEAFFGQGTRLTVV.